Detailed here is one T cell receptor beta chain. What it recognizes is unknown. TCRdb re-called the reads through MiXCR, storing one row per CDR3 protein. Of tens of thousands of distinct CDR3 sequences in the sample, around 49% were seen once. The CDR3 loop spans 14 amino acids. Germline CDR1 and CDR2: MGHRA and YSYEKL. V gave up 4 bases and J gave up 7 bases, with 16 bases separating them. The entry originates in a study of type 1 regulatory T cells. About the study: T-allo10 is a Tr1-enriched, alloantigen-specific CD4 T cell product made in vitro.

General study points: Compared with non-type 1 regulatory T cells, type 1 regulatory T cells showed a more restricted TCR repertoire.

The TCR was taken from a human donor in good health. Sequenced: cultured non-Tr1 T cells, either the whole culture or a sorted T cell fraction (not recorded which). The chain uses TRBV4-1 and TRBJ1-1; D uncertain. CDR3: CASSLTDYDNEAFF. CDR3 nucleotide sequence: TGCGCCAGCAGCCTCACGGACTATGATAATGAAGCTTTCTTT.